One and the same sample provided the 29 T cell receptor beta chains below, sequenced in a study of neurological immune-mediated disorders. TCRdb re-derived calls from the 5' RACE reads in MiXCR, one entry per CDR3 protein. The sample includes 50,000 or so distinct CDR3 sequences, approximately 10% of them seen just once. The specimen was PBMCs. Receptors were obtained from a man in his sixties in good health.

In this sample, this clonotype turned up many times. V usage is TRBV3-1 and J usage is TRBJ1-1, with D possibly TRBD1 on 5 matching bases. The CDR3 is 15 amino acids. The germline CDR1 and CDR2 sequences are LGHDT and YNNKEL (reference sequence). Trimming removed 4 bases from V and 5 bases from J, with 17 bases in between. This CDR3 is CASSPPRRGGTEAFF. DNA of the CDR3: TGTGCCAGCAGCCCACCCCGGAGGGGTGGGACTGAAGCTTTCTTT.

This clonotype was found many times. J is TRBJ2-1 and V is TRBV19; D is unresolved. CDR3 length: 13 amino acids. Trimming took off 5 bases at V and 7 bases at J, with 12 bases between the two ends. Per germline, CDR1 LNHDA and CDR2 SQIVND (reference sequence). The CDR3 loop is CASSDRVVNEQFF. The CDR3 nucleotides read TGTGCCAGTAGTGACCGGGTCGTGAATGAGCAGTTCTTC.

This clonotype appeared many times. This chain connects TRBV27 to TRBJ1-4, with D possibly TRBD1 on 6 matching bases. There are 16 residues in the CDR3. V was pared by 5 bases and J by 1 base, with 14 bases between. The germline gives CDR1 MNHEY, CDR2 SMNVEV (reference sequence). CDR3 sequence: CASSRTGSITNEKLFF. The DNA of the CDR3 is TGTGCCAGCAGTCGTACAGGGTCCATAACTAATGAAAAACTGTTTTTT.

This clonotype was picked up many times. V is TRBV20-1 and J is TRBJ1-2; TRBD1 is a possible D gene (5 bases). Between the trimmed V and J ends, which lost 3 bases and 0 bases, there was a span of 14 bases. The V gene's germline CDR1 is DFQATT and CDR2 SNEGSKA (reference sequence). CDR3 size: 15 residues. In DNA, the CDR3 is TGCAGTGCTAGTGGTGGGCAGGGTACTAACTATGGCTACACCTTC. Translating gives CSASGGQGTNYGYTF.

This clonotype was recorded many times. The chain has TRBV5-1 and TRBJ2-7, with D tentatively TRBD1 (5 bases). CDR1 is SGHRS and CDR2 is YFSETQ in the germline V gene. This CDR3 has 16 amino acids. Trimming cost V 3 bases and J 2 bases, with 18 bases left between them. CDR3 sequence: CASSSGATDKTYEQYF. The CDR3, as DNA: TGCGCCAGCAGCTCAGGAGCTACGGACAAGACCTACGAGCAGTACTTC.

This clonotype was recorded many times. The rearrangement links TRBV20-1 to TRBJ1-1, with D hard to call. There are 12 residues in the CDR3. Trimming shortened V by 5 bases and J by 2 bases, and 9 bases separated the two germline ends. The germline V gene encodes CDR1 DFQATT and CDR2 SNEGSKA (reference sequence). This CDR3 is CSAGPQNTEAFF. CDR3 bases: TGCAGTGCTGGCCCCCAAAACACTGAAGCTTTCTTT.

The rearrangement uses TRBV20-1 and TRBJ2-7, with a weak D call TRBD2 (7 bases). The CDR3 has 13 residues. Trimming removed 6 bases from V and 3 bases from J, with 15 bases in between. Germline CDR1 reads DFQATT; CDR2 reads SNEGSKA (reference sequence). CDR3 nucleotide sequence: TGCAGTGCCAAGGGGGGGGGTTACTACGAGCAGTACTTC. It codes for CSAKGGGYYEQYF.

This clonotype showed up many times. The gene calls are TRBV7-8 and TRBJ2-3; D is unresolved. The CDR3 runs 13 residues. Germline-derived CDR1 and CDR2 are SGHVS and FQNEAQ. V gave up 3 bases and J gave up 2 bases, with 6 bases separating them. Written as DNA, the CDR3 is TGTGCCAGCAGCTTCCCAGCCACAGATACGCAGTATTTT. It encodes CASSFPATDTQYF.

This clonotype was seen at least ten times. The genes are TRBV7-2 and TRBJ2-5, with TRBD2 matching 9 bases. CDR1 SGHTA and CDR2 FQGNSA come from the germline V gene. The CDR3 spans 18 residues. Trimming took 0 bases from V and 5 from J; bases not matched to a gene: 13. CDR3 loop: CASSLAGRGGGAVETQYF. CDR3 nucleotide sequence: TGTGCCAGCAGCTTAGCGGGGAGGGGCGGGGGGGCAGTCGAGACCCAGTACTTC. The complete variable domain, with remaining parts taken from reference TRBV7-2 and TRBJ2-5, reads GAGVSQSPSNKVTEKGKDVELRCDPISGHTALYWYRQSLGQGLEFLIYFQGNSAPDKSGLPSDRFSAERTGGSVSTLTIQRTQQEDSAVYLCASSLAGRGGGAVETQYFGPGTRLLVL.

This clonotype was counted many times. The J gene is TRBJ1-1, the V gene TRBV20-1; the D is unclear. The germline CDR1 and CDR2 sequences are DFQATT and SNEGSKA (reference sequence). The ends were cut back, 5 bases at V and 4 bases at J, with 17 bases in the middle. CDR3 length: 14 residues. The CDR3 reads CSAPLMGSGTEAFF. The CDR3 nucleotides are TGCAGTGCTCCCCTAATGGGGTCTGGCACTGAAGCTTTCTTT.

This clonotype was counted at least ten times. The V gene is TRBV14, the J gene TRBJ1-5; the D is unclear. Trimming pared 3 bases from V and 6 bases from J, leaving 9 bases between. The CDR3 runs to 13 residues. The V gene's germline CDR1 is SGHDN and CDR2 FVKESK. The CDR3 loop reads CASSHGGTQPQHF. Here the CDR3 DNA reads TGTGCCAGCAGCCACGGCGGAACTCAGCCCCAGCATTTT.

This clonotype was counted at least ten times. V and J are TRBV7-9 and TRBJ1-1; unclear D gene. The CDR3 is 15 amino acids. CDR1 and CDR2 (germline): SEHNR, FQNEAQ (reference sequence). Trimming removed 5 bases at V and 1 base at J, with 14 bases between. Here the CDR3 reads CASSPQSRGNTEAFF. The CDR3 region has the DNA TGTGCCAGCAGCCCACAGTCCCGGGGGAACACTGAAGCTTTCTTT. Full variable domain (outside the CDR3, taken from reference TRBV7-9 and TRBJ1-1): DTGVSQNPRHKITKRGQNVTFRCDPISEHNRLYWYRQTLGQGPEFLTYFQNEAQLEKSRLLSDRFSAERPKGSFSTLEIQRTEQGDSAMYLCASSPQSRGNTEAFFGQGTRLTVV.

This clonotype was observed at least ten times. The rearrangement uses TRBV14 and TRBJ1-3, with D uncertain. Germline V gene sequence: CDR1 SGHDN, CDR2 FVKESK. The CDR3 is made up of 15 amino acids. V shed 3 bases and J shed 0 bases, with 9 bases lying between them. CDR3: CASSQELLSGNTIYF. The CDR3 DNA is TGTGCCAGCAGCCAGGAGTTACTCTCTGGAAACACCATATATTTT.

This clonotype was counted many times. J is TRBJ1-5 and V is TRBV7-2, with D possibly TRBD1 on 6 matching bases. From germline, CDR1 is SGHTA and CDR2 FQGNSA. Trimming took 1 base from V and 7 from J, leaving 14 bases between them. This CDR3 has 15 amino acids. The CDR3 loop is CASSLGGQLTQPQHF. The CDR3, as DNA: TGTGCCAGCAGCTTAGGAGGACAGCTCACGCAGCCCCAGCATTTT.

The chain employs TRBV7-9 and TRBJ2-5; TRBD2 agrees at 8 bases. The CDR3 totals 18 residues. Germline V gene data show CDR1 as SEHNR and CDR2 as FQNEAQ (reference sequence). J was trimmed by 4 bases and V by 3 bases; bases with no gene match: 16. CDR3 nucleotide sequence: TGTGCCAGCAGCTTTTTAACGATTGCGGGGGGAATTGGAGAGACCCAGTACTTC. Its translation is CASSFLTIAGGIGETQYF.

The rearrangement uses TRBV6-1 and TRBJ2-1; TRBD1 or TRBD2 may be the D gene (5 bases each). The CDR3 has 13 residues. From germline, CDR1 is MNHNS and CDR2 SASEGT. V lost 5 bases and J 4 bases, leaving 9 bases between the germline ends. The CDR3 DNA reads as TGTGCCAGCAGTCGGGGACGATACAATGAGCAGTTCTTC. Translated: CASSRGRYNEQFF.

Note on this clonotype: Given a much more abundant clone one base away, this may be a read error. This sequence joins TRBV5-1 and TRBJ1-1, with D unresolved. Germline-derived CDR1 and CDR2 are SGHRS and YFSETQ. This CDR3 is 16 amino acids long. Trimming took off 4 bases at V and 1 base at J, with 17 bases between the two ends. CDR3 amino acids: CASSPTAESSNTEAFF. DNA for the CDR3: TGCGCCAGCAGCCCAACCGCGGAAAGCTCGAACACTGAAGCTTTCTTT.

This clonotype showed up many times. The chain combines TRBV5-1 with TRBJ1-4; D remains ambiguous. The CDR3 is made up of 15 amino acids. Germline CDR1 SGHRS, CDR2 YFSETQ. V gave up 1 base and J gave up 7 bases, with 14 bases separating them. The CDR3 loop is CASSLRHQGSEKLFF. CDR3 nucleotides: TGCGCCAGCAGCTTGAGGCACCAAGGAAGTGAAAAACTGTTTTTT.

Many counts were recorded for this clonotype. V is TRBV10-3 and J is TRBJ2-2; D ambiguous. This CDR3 spans 13 amino acids. In germline, CDR1 is ENHRY, CDR2 SYGVKD. Trimming took off 2 bases at V and 3 bases at J, with 4 bases between the two ends. The CDR3 nucleotides are TGTGCCATCAGTGAGCGTGACACCGGGGAGCTGTTTTTT. It encodes CAISERDTGELFF.

A remark on this clonotype: One end of the junction varies from germline; a read error may be responsible. The V gene is TRBV5-1, the J gene TRBJ2-7; 8 nucleotides line up with TRBD2. The CDR3 has 16 residues. The V gene's germline CDR1 is SGHRS and CDR2 YFSETQ. The CDR3 here is CASSTAGSGGSYDQYF. In DNA form, the CDR3 reads TGCGCTAGCAGCACGGCCGGGTCGGGGGGGTCCTACGACCAGTACTTC.

The table lists this clonotype with many counts. The V and J genes are TRBV20-1 and TRBJ2-7; 8 bases align to TRBD2. The V gene end was trimmed by 0 bases and the J gene end by 2 bases; junction bases not matched to a gene: 3. Per germline, CDR1 DFQATT and CDR2 SNEGSKA (reference sequence). The CDR3 extends over 14 amino acids. The chain's CDR3 is CSARETGGAYEQYF. The CDR3 DNA follows: TGCAGTGCTAGAGAGACGGGGGGGGCCTACGAGCAGTACTTC.

The chain combines TRBV21-1 with TRBJ2-1; no DNA check was done on the table's D call, TRBD1. TRBV21-1 is a documented pseudogene. This CDR3 region has 22 residues. CDR3 DNA: TGTGCCAGCAGCACCAGCACATCCGGGACAGGGGACTCAGGGGCGGCCTACAATGAGCAGTTCTTC. Its protein is CASSTSTSGTGDSGAAYNEQFF.

At least ten counts were recorded for this clonotype. V usage is TRBV12-3 or TRBV12-4 and J usage is TRBJ2-7, with D perhaps matching TRBD1 or TRBD2 (6 bases each). This CDR3 has 13 residues. Trimming left V 5 bases short and J 6 bases short, with 14 bases between. CDR3 protein: CASSRLGGGEQYF. Here the CDR3 DNA reads TGTGCCAGCAGTCGGTTAGGGGGAGGCGAGCAGTACTTC.

Many counts were recorded for this clonotype. This chain connects TRBV28 to TRBJ2-6; TRBD2 agrees at 9 bases. Germline V gives CDR1 MDHEN, CDR2 SYDVKM. J lost 0 bases, V lost 6 bases, and 9 bases had no gene match. This CDR3 has 18 residues. The CDR3 nucleotides are TGTGCCAGCAGCCCCCTGCGGGGGGGGGGCTCTGGGGCCAACGTCCTGACTTTC. This sequence encodes CASSPLRGGGSGANVLTF.

This clonotype was found many times. V is TRBV20-1 and J is TRBJ2-1; D not resolved. The V gene lost 3 bases and the J gene lost 8 bases, with 8 bases spanning the gap. The CDR3 spans 11 residues. Germline values: CDR1 DFQATT, CDR2 SNEGSKA (reference sequence). The CDR3 region is CSASQLDEQFF. The CDR3 nucleotides are TGCAGTGCTAGTCAATTGGATGAGCAGTTCTTC.

At least ten counts were recorded for this clonotype. The CDR3 spells CASSAGTGTVDTGELFF. CDR3 nucleotide sequence: TGTGCCAGCAGCGCGGGAACCGGGACAGTGGACACCGGGGAGCTGTTTTTT. The chain joins TRBV9 to TRBJ2-2, with 7 bases identical to TRBD1. Germline-derived CDR1 and CDR2 are SGDLS and YYNGEE. V lost 3 bases to trimming and J lost 3 bases; unmatched junction nucleotides: 11. The CDR3 sequence is 17 residues long.

In its sample, this clonotype was seen a few times. V gene TRBV20-1 combines with J gene TRBJ2-7, with 11 bases fitting TRBD2. CDR1 is DFQATT, CDR2 SNEGSKA, per germline (reference sequence). With V trimmed by 6 bases and J by 13 bases, 11 bases remained unmatched. The CDR3 sequence is 12 residues long. Written as DNA, the CDR3 is TGCAGTGCCAGAACTAGCGGGGGCCCCCAATACTTC. It encodes CSARTSGGPQYF.

The sample holds many counts of this clonotype. The chain employs TRBV7-2 and TRBJ2-5; 15 bases match TRBD2. This CDR3 comprises 16 residues. The germline CDR1 and CDR2 sequences are SGHTA and FQGNSA. V gave up 8 bases and J gave up 2 bases; unmatched junction bases: 6. The CDR3, as DNA: TGTGCCAGCCGGACTAGCGGGGGGGAACATCAAGAGACCCAGTACTTC. This encodes CASRTSGGEHQETQYF.

This clonotype was picked up many times. The J gene is TRBJ1-4, the V gene TRBV18; TRBD1 agrees at 7 bases. CDR3 length: 15 amino acids. Germline CDR1 is KGHSH and CDR2 is LQKENI. V lost 3 bases to trimming and J lost 3 bases; unmatched junction nucleotides: 4. The CDR3 sequence is CASSPFGTANEKLFF. CDR3 in DNA: TGTGCCAGCTCACCGTTCGGGACAGCTAATGAAAAACTGTTTTTT.